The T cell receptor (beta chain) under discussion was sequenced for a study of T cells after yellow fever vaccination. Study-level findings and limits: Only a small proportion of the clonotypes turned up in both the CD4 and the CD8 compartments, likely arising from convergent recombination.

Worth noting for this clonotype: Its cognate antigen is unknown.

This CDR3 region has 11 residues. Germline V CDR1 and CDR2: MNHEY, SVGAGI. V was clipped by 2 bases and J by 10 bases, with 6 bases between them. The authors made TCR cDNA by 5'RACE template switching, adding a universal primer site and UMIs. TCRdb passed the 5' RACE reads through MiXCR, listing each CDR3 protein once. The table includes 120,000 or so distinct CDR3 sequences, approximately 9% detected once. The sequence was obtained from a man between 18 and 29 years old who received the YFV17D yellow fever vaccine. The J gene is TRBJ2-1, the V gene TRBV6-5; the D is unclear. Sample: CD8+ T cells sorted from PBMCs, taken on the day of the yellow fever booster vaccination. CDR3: CASSYRKEQFF. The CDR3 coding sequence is TGTGCCAGCAGTTACAGGAAGGAGCAGTTCTTC.